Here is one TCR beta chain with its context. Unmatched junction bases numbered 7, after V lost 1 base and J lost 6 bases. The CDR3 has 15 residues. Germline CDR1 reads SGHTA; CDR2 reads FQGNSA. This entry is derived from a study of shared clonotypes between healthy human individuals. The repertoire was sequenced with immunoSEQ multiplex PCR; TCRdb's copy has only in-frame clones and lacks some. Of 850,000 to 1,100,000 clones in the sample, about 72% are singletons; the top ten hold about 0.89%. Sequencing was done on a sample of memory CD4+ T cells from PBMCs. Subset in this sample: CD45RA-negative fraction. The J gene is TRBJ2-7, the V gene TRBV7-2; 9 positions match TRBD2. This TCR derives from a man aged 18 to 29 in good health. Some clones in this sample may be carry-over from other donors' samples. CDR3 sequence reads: CASSLVGTSFSEQYF. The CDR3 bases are TGTGCCAGCAGCTTAGTGGGGACTAGCTTCTCCGAGCAGTACTTC.